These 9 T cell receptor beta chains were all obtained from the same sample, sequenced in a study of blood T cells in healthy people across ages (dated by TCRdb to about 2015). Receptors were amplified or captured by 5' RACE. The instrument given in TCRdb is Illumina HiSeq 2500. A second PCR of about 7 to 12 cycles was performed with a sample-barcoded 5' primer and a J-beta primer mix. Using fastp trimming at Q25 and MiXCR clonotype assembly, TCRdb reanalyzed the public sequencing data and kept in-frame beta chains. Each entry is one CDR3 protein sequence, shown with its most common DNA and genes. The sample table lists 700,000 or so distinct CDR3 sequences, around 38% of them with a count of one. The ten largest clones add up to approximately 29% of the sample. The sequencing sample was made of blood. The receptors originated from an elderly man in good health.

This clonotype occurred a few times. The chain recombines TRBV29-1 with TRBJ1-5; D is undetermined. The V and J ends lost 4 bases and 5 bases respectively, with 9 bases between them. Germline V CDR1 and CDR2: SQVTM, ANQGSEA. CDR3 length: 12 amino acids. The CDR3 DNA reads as TGCAGCGTTGGCTCTGGGGATCAGCCCCAGCATTTT. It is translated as CSVGSGDQPQHF.

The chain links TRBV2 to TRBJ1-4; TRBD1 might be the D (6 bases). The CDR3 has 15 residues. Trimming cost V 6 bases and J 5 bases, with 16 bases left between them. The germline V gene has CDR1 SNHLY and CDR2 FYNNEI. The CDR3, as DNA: TGTGCCAGCAGGGACGGGGGGCTATCAAATGAAAAACTGTTTTTT. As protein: CASRDGGLSNEKLFF.

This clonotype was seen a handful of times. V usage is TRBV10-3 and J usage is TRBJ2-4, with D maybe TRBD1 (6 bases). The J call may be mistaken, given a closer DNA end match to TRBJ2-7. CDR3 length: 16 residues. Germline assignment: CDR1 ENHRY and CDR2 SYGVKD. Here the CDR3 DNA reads TGTGCCATCAGTGACCCCGGGACACCGAAATCCTACGAGCAGTACTTC. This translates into CAISDPGTPKSYEQYF.

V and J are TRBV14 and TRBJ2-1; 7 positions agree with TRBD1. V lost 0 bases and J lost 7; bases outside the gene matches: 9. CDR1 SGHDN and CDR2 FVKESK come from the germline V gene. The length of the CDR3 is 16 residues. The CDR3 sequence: CASSQDRGGGINEQFF. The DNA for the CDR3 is TGTGCCAGCAGCCAAGATCGAGGGGGCGGTATTAATGAGCAGTTCTTC. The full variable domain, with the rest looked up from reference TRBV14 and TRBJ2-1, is EAGVTQFPSHSVIEKGQTVTLRCDPISGHDNLYWYRRVMGKEIKFLLHFVKESKQDESGMPNNRFLAERTGGTYSTLKVQPAELEDSGVYFCASSQDRGGGINEQFFGPGTRLTVL.

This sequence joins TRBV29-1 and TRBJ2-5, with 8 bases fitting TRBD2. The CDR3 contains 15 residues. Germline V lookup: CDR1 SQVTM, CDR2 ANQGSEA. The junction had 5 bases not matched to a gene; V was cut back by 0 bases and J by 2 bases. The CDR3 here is CSVEDPKRGQETQYF. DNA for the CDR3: TGCAGCGTTGAAGATCCCAAGCGGGGGCAAGAGACCCAGTACTTC.

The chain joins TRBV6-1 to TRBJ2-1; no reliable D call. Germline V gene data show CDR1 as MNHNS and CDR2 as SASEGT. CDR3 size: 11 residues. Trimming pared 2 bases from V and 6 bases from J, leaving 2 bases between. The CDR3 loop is CASSEPNEQFF. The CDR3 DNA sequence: TGTGCCAGCAGTGAACCCAATGAGCAGTTCTTC.

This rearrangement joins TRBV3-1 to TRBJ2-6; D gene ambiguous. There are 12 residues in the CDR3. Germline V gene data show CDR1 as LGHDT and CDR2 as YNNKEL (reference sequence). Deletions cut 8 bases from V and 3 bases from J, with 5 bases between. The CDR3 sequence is CASSHGANVLTF. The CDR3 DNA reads TGTGCCAGCTCTCATGGGGCCAACGTCCTGACTTTC.

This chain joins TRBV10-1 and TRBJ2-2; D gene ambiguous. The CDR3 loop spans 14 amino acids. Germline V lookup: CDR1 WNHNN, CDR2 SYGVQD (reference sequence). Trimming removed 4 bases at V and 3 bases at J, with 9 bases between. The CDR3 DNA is TGCGCCAGCAGTGGGGCTTCGTACACCGGGGAGCTGTTTTTT. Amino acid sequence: CASSGASYTGELFF.

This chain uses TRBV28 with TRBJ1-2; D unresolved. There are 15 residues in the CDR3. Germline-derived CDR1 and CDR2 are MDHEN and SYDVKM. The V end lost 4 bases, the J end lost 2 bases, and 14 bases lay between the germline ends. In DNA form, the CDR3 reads TGTGCCAGCAGTTCCACCCTGGAAGGGAACTATGGCTACACCTTC. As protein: CASSSTLEGNYGYTF.